The clone carrying this T cell receptor (beta chain) has a single count. Its antigen is currently unknown. The data were obtained in a study of OX40 agonist ivuxolimab in advanced cancers. Across the study: Patients treated during dose escalation were battling hepatocellular carcinoma, melanoma, renal cell or head and neck cancer. Notes on the study in general: CD8+ T cells averaged more expanded clones than CD4+.

TCRdb keeps only in-frame clones here, not all; method: immunoSEQ multiplex PCR. The repertoire holds tens of thousands of clones, with about 77% as singletons. V lost 0 bases, J lost 7 bases, and 15 bases lay in between. In germline, CDR1 is MNHEY, CDR2 SMNVEV (reference sequence). CDR3 length: 16 residues. This clonotype was obtained from an adult with an advanced solid tumor such as melanoma, head and neck, liver or kidney cancer. The V and J genes are TRBV27 and TRBJ1-4; tentatively, D is TRBD1 (5 bases). This specimen consisted of CD4+ or CD8+ T cells sorted from blood, obtained in a trial of the OX40 agonist ivuxolimab. The CDR3 sequence is CASSLSPGTGFEKLFF. Written as DNA, the CDR3 is TGTGCCAGCAGTTTATCGCCGGGAACAGGTTTTGAAAAACTGTTTTTT.